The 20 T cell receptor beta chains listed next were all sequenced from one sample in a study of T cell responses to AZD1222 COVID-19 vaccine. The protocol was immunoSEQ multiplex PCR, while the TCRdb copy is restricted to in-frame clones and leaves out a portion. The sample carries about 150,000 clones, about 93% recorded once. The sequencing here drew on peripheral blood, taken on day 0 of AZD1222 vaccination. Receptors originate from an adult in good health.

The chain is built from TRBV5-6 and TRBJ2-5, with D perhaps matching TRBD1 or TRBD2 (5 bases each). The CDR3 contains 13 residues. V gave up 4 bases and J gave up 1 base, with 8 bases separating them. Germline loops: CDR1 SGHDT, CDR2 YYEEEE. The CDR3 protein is CASSRDLQETQYF. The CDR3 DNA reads TGTGCCAGCAGCCGGGACCTCCAAGAGACCCAGTACTTC.

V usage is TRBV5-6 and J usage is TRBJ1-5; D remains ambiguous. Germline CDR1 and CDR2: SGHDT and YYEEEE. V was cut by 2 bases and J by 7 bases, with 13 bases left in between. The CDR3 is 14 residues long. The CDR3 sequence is CASSLGPGSQPQHF. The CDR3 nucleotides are TGTGCCAGCAGCTTAGGTCCGGGGTCCCAGCCCCAGCATTTT.

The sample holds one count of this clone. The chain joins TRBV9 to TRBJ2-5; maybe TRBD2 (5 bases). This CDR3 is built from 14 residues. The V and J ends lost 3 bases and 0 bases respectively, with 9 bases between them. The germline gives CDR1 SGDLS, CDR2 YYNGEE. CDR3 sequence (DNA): TGTGCCAGCAGCGCGAGGGAATACCAAGAGACCCAGTACTTC. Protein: CASSAREYQETQYF.

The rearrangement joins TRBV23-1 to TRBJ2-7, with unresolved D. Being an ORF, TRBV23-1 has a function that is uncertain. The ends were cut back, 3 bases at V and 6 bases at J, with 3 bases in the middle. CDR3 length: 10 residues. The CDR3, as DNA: TGCGCCAGCAGTCACCTCGAGCAGTACTTC. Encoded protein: CASSHLEQYF.

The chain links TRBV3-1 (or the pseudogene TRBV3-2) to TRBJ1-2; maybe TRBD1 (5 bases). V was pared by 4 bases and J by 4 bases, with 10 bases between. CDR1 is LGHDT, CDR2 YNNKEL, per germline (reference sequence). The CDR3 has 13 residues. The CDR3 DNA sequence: TGTGCCAGCAGCCCCTCGGGGCCCTATGGCTACACCTTC. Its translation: CASSPSGPYGYTF.

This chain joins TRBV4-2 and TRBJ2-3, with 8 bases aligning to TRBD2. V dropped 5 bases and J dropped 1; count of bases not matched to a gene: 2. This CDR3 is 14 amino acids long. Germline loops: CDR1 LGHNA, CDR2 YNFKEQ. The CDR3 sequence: CASSSLAGTDTQYF. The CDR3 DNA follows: TGTGCCAGCAGCTCACTAGCGGGCACAGATACGCAGTATTTT.

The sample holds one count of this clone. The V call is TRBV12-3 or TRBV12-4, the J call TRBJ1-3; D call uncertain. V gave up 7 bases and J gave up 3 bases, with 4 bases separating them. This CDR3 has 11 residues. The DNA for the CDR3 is TGTGCCAGCACCGGTGGAAACACCATATATTTT. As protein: CASTGGNTIYF.

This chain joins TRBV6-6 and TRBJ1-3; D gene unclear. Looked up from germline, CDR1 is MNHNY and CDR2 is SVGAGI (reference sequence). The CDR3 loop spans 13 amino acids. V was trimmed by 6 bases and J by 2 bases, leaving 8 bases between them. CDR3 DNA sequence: TGTGCCAGCAGGACCCTAGCTGGAAACACCATATATTTT. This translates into CASRTLAGNTIYF.

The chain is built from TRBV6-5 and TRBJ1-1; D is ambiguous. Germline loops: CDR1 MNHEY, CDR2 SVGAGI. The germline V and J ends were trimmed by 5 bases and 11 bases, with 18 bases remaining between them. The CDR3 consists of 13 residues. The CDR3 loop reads CASSPPVPSEAFF. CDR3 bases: TGTGCCAGCAGTCCCCCTGTCCCATCAGAGGCTTTCTTT.

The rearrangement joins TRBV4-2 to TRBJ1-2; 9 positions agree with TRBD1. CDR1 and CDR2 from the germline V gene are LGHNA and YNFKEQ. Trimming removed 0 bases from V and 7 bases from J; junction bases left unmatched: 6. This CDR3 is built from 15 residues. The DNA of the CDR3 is TGTGCCAGCAGCCAAGAAACAGGGGGCATTGGTGGCTACACCTTC. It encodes CASSQETGGIGGYTF.

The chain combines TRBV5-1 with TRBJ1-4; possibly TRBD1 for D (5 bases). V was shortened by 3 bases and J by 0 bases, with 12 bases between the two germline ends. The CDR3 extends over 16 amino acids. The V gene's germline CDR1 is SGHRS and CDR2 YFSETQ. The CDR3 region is CASSWGNTATNEKLFF. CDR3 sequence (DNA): TGCGCCAGCAGCTGGGGGAACACAGCAACTAATGAAAAACTGTTTTTT.

The CDR3, as DNA: TGTGCCACCAGCCGAGGGGATTCCATGAACACTGAAGCTTTCTTT. This sequence encodes CATSRGDSMNTEAFF. The rearrangement links TRBV15 to TRBJ1-1, with a weak D call TRBD1 (5 bases). The CDR3 sequence is 15 residues long. CDR1 is LNHNV, CDR2 YYDKDF, per germline (reference sequence). The V end lost 5 bases, the J end lost 0 bases, and 13 bases lay between the germline ends.

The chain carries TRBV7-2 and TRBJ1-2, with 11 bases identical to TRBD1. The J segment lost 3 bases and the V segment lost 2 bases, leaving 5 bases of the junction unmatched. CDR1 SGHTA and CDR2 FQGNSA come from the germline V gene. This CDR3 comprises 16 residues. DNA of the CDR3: TGTGCCAGCAGCTTACCCCCGGGACAGGGGGACTATGGCTACACCTTC. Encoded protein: CASSLPPGQGDYGYTF. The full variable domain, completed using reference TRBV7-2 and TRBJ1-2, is GAGVSQSPSNKVTEKGKDVELRCDPISGHTALYWYRQSLGQGLEFLIYFQGNSAPDKSGLPSDRFSAERTGGSVSTLTIQRTQQEDSAVYLCASSLPPGQGDYGYTFGSGTRLTVV.

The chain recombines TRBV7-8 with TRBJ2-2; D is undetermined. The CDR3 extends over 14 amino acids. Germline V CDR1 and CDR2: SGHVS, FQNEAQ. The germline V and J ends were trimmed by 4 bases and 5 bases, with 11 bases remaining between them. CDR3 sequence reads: CASSYNTATGELFF. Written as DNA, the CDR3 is TGTGCCAGCAGCTATAATACAGCGACCGGGGAGCTGTTTTTT.

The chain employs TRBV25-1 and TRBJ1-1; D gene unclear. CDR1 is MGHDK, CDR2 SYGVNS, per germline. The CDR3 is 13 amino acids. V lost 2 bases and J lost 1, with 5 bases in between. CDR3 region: CASSEVGNTEAFF. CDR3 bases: TGTGCCAGCAGTGAAGTGGGGAACACTGAAGCTTTCTTT.

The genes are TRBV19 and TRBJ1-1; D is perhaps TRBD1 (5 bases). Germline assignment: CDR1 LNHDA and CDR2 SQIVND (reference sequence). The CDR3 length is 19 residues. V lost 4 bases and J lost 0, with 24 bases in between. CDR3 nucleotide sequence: TGTGCCAGTAGTAGGGGCCGGGGCAGGGAGGGATTCATGAACACTGAAGCTTTCTTT. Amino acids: CASSRGRGREGFMNTEAFF.

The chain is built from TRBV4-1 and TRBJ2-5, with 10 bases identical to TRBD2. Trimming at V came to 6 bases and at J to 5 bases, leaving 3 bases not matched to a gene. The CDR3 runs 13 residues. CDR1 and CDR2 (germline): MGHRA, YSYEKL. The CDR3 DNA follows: TGCGCCAGCAGACGGACTAGCGGCGAGACCCAGTACTTC. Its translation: CASRRTSGETQYF.

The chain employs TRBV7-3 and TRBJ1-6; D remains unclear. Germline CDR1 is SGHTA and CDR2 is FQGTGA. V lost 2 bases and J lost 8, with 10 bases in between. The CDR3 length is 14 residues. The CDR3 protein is CASSLGSNYSPLHF. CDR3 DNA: TGTGCCAGCAGCTTAGGATCGAACTATTCACCCCTCCACTTT.

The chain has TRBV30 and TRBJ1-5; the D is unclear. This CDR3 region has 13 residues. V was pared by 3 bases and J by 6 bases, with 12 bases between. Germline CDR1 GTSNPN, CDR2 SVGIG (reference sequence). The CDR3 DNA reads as TGTGCCTGGAGCGGGGAATCCGCTCAGCCCCAGCATTTT. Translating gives CAWSGESAQPQHF.

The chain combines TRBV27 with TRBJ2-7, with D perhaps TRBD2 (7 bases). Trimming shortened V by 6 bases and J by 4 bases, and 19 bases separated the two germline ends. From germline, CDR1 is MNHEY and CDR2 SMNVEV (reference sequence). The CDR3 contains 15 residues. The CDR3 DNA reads TGTGCCAGCAGCTTGGTAGGGGGGGCCGGTTACGAGCAGTACTTC. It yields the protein CASSLVGGAGYEQYF.